These 28 T cell receptor beta chains share one sample of origin, sequenced in a study of cytomegalovirus exposure and HLA in healthy donors. This PCR relied on a set of 60 Vbeta primers and 13 Jbeta primers. Sequencing used immunoSEQ multiplex PCR; TCRdb keeps in-frame clones, though not all of them. Of approximately 290,000 clones in the sample, roughly 80% were seen once. The sample consisted of PBMCs. These TCRs come from a girl aged 2 to 10 in good health and CMV-seronegative.

The chain employs TRBV4-1 and TRBJ2-1, with 7 nucleotides matching TRBD1. The CDR3 contains 15 residues. J gave up 4 bases and V 4 bases, and 7 bases lay outside the gene matches. CDR1 MGHRA and CDR2 YSYEKL come from the germline V gene. The CDR3, as DNA: TGCGCCAGCAGCCTTCCGACAGGGTCATACAATGAGCAGTTCTTC. Translation: CASSLPTGSYNEQFF.

The rearrangement links TRBV9 to TRBJ2-3; possible D gene TRBD2, 5 bases. The CDR3 runs 13 residues. Germline CDR1 reads SGDLS; CDR2 reads YYNGEE. V gave up 0 bases and J gave up 9 bases, with 11 bases separating them. CDR3 residues: CASSVGAEGTQYF. CDR3 DNA sequence: TGTGCCAGCAGCGTAGGGGCCGAGGGCACGCAGTATTTT.

For this clone: One end of the junction varies from germline; a read error may be responsible. V is TRBV5-8 and J is TRBJ2-7; the D is unclear. The CDR3 loop spans 11 amino acids. Germline assignment: CDR1 SGHTS and CDR2 YDEGEE. The CDR3 is CAGSLYSEQYF. DNA of the CDR3: TGTGCCGGCAGCTTATACTCCGAGCAGTACTTC. The full variable domain, with the rest looked up from reference TRBV5-8 and TRBJ2-7, is EAGVTQSPTHLIKTRGQQATLRCSPISGHTSVYWYQQALGLGLQFLLWYDEGEERNRGNFPPRFSGRQFPNYSSELNVNALELEDSALYLCAGSLYSEQYFGPGTRLTVT.

The chain couples TRBV4-2 to TRBJ1-1; perhaps TRBD1 as D (5 bases). This CDR3 comprises 17 residues. With 0 bases removed from V and 0 bases from J, the gap between germline ends came to 14 bases. CDR1 is LGHNA, CDR2 YNFKEQ, per germline. For the CDR3, the DNA is TGTGCCAGCAGCCAAGATAGTCAGGGAATTATGAACACTGAAGCTTTCTTT. It translates to CASSQDSQGIMNTEAFF.

The V call is TRBV11-2, the J call TRBJ2-5; a possible D gene is TRBD2 (6 bases). The DNA end is a closer match to TRBJ2-7, so the J assignment may be wrong. There are 15 residues in the CDR3. Germline CDR1 SGHAT, CDR2 FQNNGV. This chain's CDR3 is CASSPWGDTQYEQYF. CDR3 nucleotides: TGTGCCAGCAGCCCCTGGGGGGATACCCAGTACGAGCAGTACTTC.

The V call is TRBV28, the J call TRBJ1-2; D is unresolved. CDR3 size: 12 residues. V was pared by 5 bases and J by 8 bases, with 12 bases between. The germline CDR1 and CDR2 sequences are MDHEN and SYDVKM. The CDR3 protein is CASSPLSGGYTF. In nucleotides, the CDR3 is TGTGCCAGCAGTCCCCTATCAGGAGGCTACACCTTC.

The V and J genes are TRBV11-3 and TRBJ2-2; D perhaps matches TRBD1 (7 bases). The CDR3 length is 17 residues. CDR1 and CDR2 from the germline V gene are SGHNT and YENEEA. Trimming removed 5 bases at V and 4 bases at J, with 20 bases between. CDR3 sequence: CASSDSRRGQSTGELFF. The CDR3 nucleotides read TGTGCCAGCAGCGACTCGAGGCGGGGACAGTCCACCGGGGAGCTGTTTTTT.

The chain has TRBV28 and TRBJ1-1, with D maybe TRBD1 (6 bases). Between the trimmed V and J ends, which lost 5 bases and 4 bases, there was a span of 11 bases. The CDR3 runs 13 residues. Germline-derived CDR1 and CDR2 are MDHEN and SYDVKM. The CDR3 spells CASSGGWVTEAFF. CDR3 nucleotides: TGTGCCAGCAGTGGGGGCTGGGTCACTGAAGCTTTCTTT.

V and J are TRBV19 and TRBJ2-7, with 11 bases aligning to TRBD2. V shed 7 bases and J 3 bases; nucleotides not matched to a gene: 8. Germline V gene lookup returns CDR1 LNHDA and CDR2 SQIVND (reference sequence). This CDR3 contains 15 residues. DNA of the CDR3: TGTGCCAGTACGTCTAGCGGGGGGCCGTTCTACGAGCAGTACTTC. Translating it yields CASTSSGGPFYEQYF. Supplemented by reference TRBV19 and TRBJ2-7, the full variable domain reads DGGITQSPKYLFRKEGQNVTLSCEQNLNHDAMYWYRQDPGQGLRLIYYSQIVNDFQKGDIAEGYSVSREKKESFPLTVTSAQKNPTAFYLCASTSSGGPFYEQYFGPGTRLTVT.

The DNA of the CDR3 is TGTGCCAGCAGCTTAGAAGGCGTGGCGGGAGCCTACGAGCAGTACTTC. Translating it yields CASSLEGVAGAYEQYF. V gene TRBV7-8 combines with J gene TRBJ2-7, with 7 bases fitting TRBD2. V was pared by 1 base and J by 2 bases, with 8 bases of the junction left unmatched. Germline V gene lookup returns CDR1 SGHVS and CDR2 FQNEAQ. The CDR3 loop spans 16 amino acids.

The rearrangement uses TRBV5-4 and TRBJ1-1; TRBD1 matches 7 bases. The germline V gene has CDR1 SGHNT and CDR2 YYREEE (reference sequence). Trimming took 3 bases from V and 11 from J; bases not matched to a gene: 13. This CDR3 is 14 amino acids long. In nucleotides, the CDR3 is TGTGCCAGCAGCTATCAGGGGGGCGATCCGTCGGCTTTCTTT. Protein sequence: CASSYQGGDPSAFF.

The V call is TRBV27, the J call TRBJ2-3; D ambiguous. The CDR3 is 15 residues long. V lost 3 bases to trimming and J lost 2 bases, with 12 bases between them. Germline lookup yields CDR1 MNHEY and CDR2 SMNVEV (reference sequence). The CDR3 nucleotides are TGTGCCAGCAGTTTTCTTCCCTACTACACAGATACGCAGTATTTT. As protein: CASSFLPYYTDTQYF.

J is TRBJ1-1 and V is TRBV5-1, with D uncertain. The V gene lost 0 bases and the J gene lost 0 bases, with 6 bases spanning the gap. CDR3 length equals 14 residues. The germline V gene has CDR1 SGHRS and CDR2 YFSETQ. The CDR3 here is CASSLGHLNTEAFF. CDR3 DNA: TGCGCCAGCAGCTTGGGACATTTGAACACTGAAGCTTTCTTT.

The sample holds a few counts of this clone. The CDR3 loop reads CASSSGGSSYNEQFF. CDR3 nucleotide sequence: TGTGCCAGCAGCTCAGGCGGGAGCTCCTACAATGAGCAGTTCTTC. The chain uses TRBV7-9 and TRBJ2-1; 7 nucleotides align to TRBD2. The CDR3 totals 15 residues. Germline CDR1 SEHNR, CDR2 FQNEAQ (reference sequence). Trimming cost V 4 bases and J 0 bases; bases outside gene matches: 3.

This clone was found once. The chain has TRBV7-9 and TRBJ2-1, with a weak D call TRBD2 (6 bases). V was pared by 4 bases and J by 4 bases, with 17 bases between. This CDR3 has 16 residues. Germline V gives CDR1 SEHNR, CDR2 FQNEAQ (reference sequence). CDR3 residues: CASSSRLDGLYNEQFF. CDR3 nucleotides: TGTGCCAGCAGCTCGAGACTAGATGGGTTATACAATGAGCAGTTCTTC.

J is TRBJ2-1 and V is TRBV19, with 8 nucleotides matching TRBD1. Germline V lookup: CDR1 LNHDA, CDR2 SQIVND (reference sequence). Losses at the gene ends were 7 bases for V and 7 bases for J; bases not matched to a gene: 12. The CDR3 sequence is 15 residues long. This CDR3 reads CASTPGRGLFNEQFF. CDR3 DNA: TGTGCCAGTACCCCGGGCAGGGGGCTTTTTAATGAGCAGTTCTTC.

DNA of the CDR3: TGTGCCAGTAAGGTCTCTAGCGGGGTGAGCTCCTACGAGCAGTACTTC. This translates into CASKVSSGVSSYEQYF. This rearrangement joins TRBV19 to TRBJ2-7, with 9 bases aligning to TRBD2. CDR1 and CDR2 from the germline V gene are LNHDA and SQIVND (reference sequence). CDR3 length: 16 amino acids. V shed 7 bases and J 0 bases; nucleotides not matched to a gene: 10. Looking up the rest from reference TRBV19 and TRBJ2-7 gives the full variable domain: DGGITQSPKYLFRKEGQNVTLSCEQNLNHDAMYWYRQDPGQGLRLIYYSQIVNDFQKGDIAEGYSVSREKKESFPLTVTSAQKNPTAFYLCASKVSSGVSSYEQYFGPGTRLTVT.

This clone was counted once. The V and J genes are TRBV30 and TRBJ1-4; a possible D gene is TRBD1 (5 bases). V was cut by 4 bases and J by 8 bases, with 14 bases left in between. CDR1 is GTSNPN, CDR2 SVGIG, per germline (reference sequence). CDR3 length equals 13 residues. CDR3 DNA: TGTGCCTGGACCGCCGGGGGGAGGGAAAAACTGTTTTTT. This sequence encodes CAWTAGGREKLFF. The full variable domain, in which reference TRBV30 and TRBJ1-4 provide the parts outside the CDR3, is SQTIHQWPATLVQPVGSPLSLECTVEGTSNPNLYWYRQAAGRGLQLLFYSVGIGQISSEVPQNLSASRPQDRQFILSSKKLLLSDSGFYLCAWTAGGREKLFFGSGTQLSVL.

The chain employs TRBV7-7 and TRBJ1-4; 9 nucleotides match TRBD1. V shed 4 bases and J 0 bases; nucleotides not matched to a gene: 6. This CDR3 region has 17 residues. Germline V CDR1 and CDR2: SSHAT, FNYEAQ (reference sequence). The CDR3 DNA is TGTGCCAGCAGCTACCCGGGACAGGGACCAACTAATGAAAAACTGTTTTTT. It encodes CASSYPGQGPTNEKLFF. Full variable domain (outside the CDR3, taken from reference TRBV7-7 and TRBJ1-4): GAGVSQSPRYKVTKRGQDVTLRCDPISSHATLYWYQQALGQGPEFLTYFNYEAQPDKSGLPSDRFSAERPEGSISTLTIQRTEQRDSAMYRCASSYPGQGPTNEKLFFGSGTQLSVL.

This clone has just one count. The rearrangement links TRBV29-1 to TRBJ2-2; 8 bases line up with TRBD2. Germline trimming cut 4 bases from V and 2 bases from J; bases unmatched to any gene: 12. This CDR3 is built from 17 residues. Germline CDR1 and CDR2: SQVTM and ANQGSEA. CDR3 sequence (DNA): TGCAGCGTTGGCTCCCTGGGGGCGGGGGGAAACACCGGGGAGCTGTTTTTT. It is translated as CSVGSLGAGGNTGELFF.

This clone was detected only a few times. V usage is TRBV5-1 and J usage is TRBJ2-1; TRBD2 matches at 7 bases. Germline lookup yields CDR1 SGHRS and CDR2 YFSETQ. Losses at the gene ends were 1 base for V and 6 bases for J; bases not matched to a gene: 7. The CDR3 loop spans 15 amino acids. The CDR3 loop is CASSLSTSEFNEQFF. The CDR3 nucleotides are TGCGCCAGCAGCTTGAGTACTAGCGAGTTCAATGAGCAGTTCTTC.

This chain uses TRBV5-6 with TRBJ2-7; a possible D gene is TRBD1 (6 bases). CDR3 size: 17 residues. The germline gives CDR1 SGHDT, CDR2 YYEEEE. Trimming removed 5 bases from V and 2 bases from J, with 23 bases in between. CDR3 DNA sequence: TGTGCCAGCAGTATGGACAGAGTCCCCTTAATTCCCTACGAGCAGTACTTC. Amino acid sequence: CASSMDRVPLIPYEQYF. Based on the CDR3 plus reference TRBV5-6 and TRBJ2-7, the full variable domain is DAGVTQSPTHLIKTRGQQVTLRCSPKSGHDTVSWYQQALGQGPQFIFQYYEEEERQRGNFPDRFSGHQFPNYSSELNVNALLLGDSALYLCASSMDRVPLIPYEQYFGPGTRLTVT.

The chain is built from TRBV5-6 and TRBJ2-1, with D perhaps TRBD2 (7 bases). Trimming pared 6 bases from V and 6 bases from J, leaving 19 bases between. The germline gives CDR1 SGHDT, CDR2 YYEEEE. The CDR3 runs 15 residues. CDR3: CASTTRRGAINEQFF. Here the CDR3 DNA reads TGTGCCAGCACCACCCGCCGGGGGGCCATCAATGAGCAGTTCTTC.

The V and J genes are TRBV2 and TRBJ2-1, with 12 nucleotides matching TRBD2. The CDR3 spans 15 residues. The germline V gene encodes CDR1 SNHLY and CDR2 FYNNEI. With V trimmed by 6 bases and J by 8 bases, 8 bases remained unmatched. This chain's CDR3 is CASRVGLAGGYEQFF. In nucleotides, the CDR3 is TGTGCCAGCAGGGTGGGTCTAGCGGGAGGGTATGAGCAGTTCTTC.

V usage is TRBV7-8 and J usage is TRBJ1-4; perhaps TRBD1 as D (6 bases). The germline V and J ends were trimmed by 1 base and 8 bases, with 14 bases remaining between them. Looked up from germline, CDR1 is SGHVS and CDR2 is FQNEAQ. CDR3 size: 15 residues. Here the CDR3 DNA reads TGTGCCAGCAGCTTAGGGGCGACAGGAAGGGAAAAACTGTTTTTT. Its protein is CASSLGATGREKLFF.

This clone was counted only a few times. This chain connects TRBV27 to TRBJ2-6; tentatively, D is TRBD2 (5 bases). Germline-derived CDR1 and CDR2 are MNHEY and SMNVEV (reference sequence). This CDR3 spans 16 amino acids. The V end was cut by 3 bases, the J end by 0 bases, with 9 bases between. CDR3 region: CASSLADYSGANVLTF. The CDR3 DNA sequence: TGTGCCAGCAGTTTGGCCGACTACTCTGGGGCCAACGTCCTGACTTTC.

The V gene is TRBV6-5, the J gene TRBJ2-1; 8 nucleotides align to TRBD2. The CDR3 is 15 residues long. After removal of 2 bases from V and 4 bases from J, the junction contained 4 bases not matched to a gene. Germline V gene sequence: CDR1 MNHEY, CDR2 SVGAGI. The CDR3 nucleotides are TGTGCCAGCAGTTACAGCCGGGGGGGATACAATGAGCAGTTCTTC. Translation: CASSYSRGGYNEQFF.

V is TRBV9 and J is TRBJ1-4, with D maybe TRBD1 (6 bases). The CDR3 is 16 amino acids. CDR1 and CDR2 from the germline V gene are SGDLS and YYNGEE. V lost 3 bases, J lost 5 bases, and 17 bases lay in between. CDR3: CASSGGLTDPNEKLFF. The CDR3 coding sequence is TGTGCCAGCAGCGGGGGGCTGACAGATCCAAATGAAAAACTGTTTTTT.